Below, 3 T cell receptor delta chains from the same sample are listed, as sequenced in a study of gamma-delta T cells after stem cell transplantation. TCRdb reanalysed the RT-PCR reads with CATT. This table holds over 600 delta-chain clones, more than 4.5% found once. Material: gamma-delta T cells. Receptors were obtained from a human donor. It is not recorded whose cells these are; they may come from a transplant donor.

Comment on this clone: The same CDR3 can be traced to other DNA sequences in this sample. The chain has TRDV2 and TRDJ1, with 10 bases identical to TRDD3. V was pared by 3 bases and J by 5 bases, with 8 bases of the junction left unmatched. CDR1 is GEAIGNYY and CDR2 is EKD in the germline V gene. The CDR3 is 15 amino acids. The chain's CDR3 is CACDPVLGDSDKLIF. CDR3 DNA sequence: TGTGCCTGTGACCCCGTACTGGGGGATTCTGATAAACTCATCTTT.

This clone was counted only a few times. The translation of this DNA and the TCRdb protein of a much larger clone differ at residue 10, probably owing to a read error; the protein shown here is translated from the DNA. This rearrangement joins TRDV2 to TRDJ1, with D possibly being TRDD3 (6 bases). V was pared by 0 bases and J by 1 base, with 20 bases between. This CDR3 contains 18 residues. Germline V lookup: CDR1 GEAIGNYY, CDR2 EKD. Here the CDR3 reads CACDTVGTGRYATDKLIF. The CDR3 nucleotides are TGTGCCTGTGACACCGTCGGTACTGGGAGATACGCCACCGATAAACTCATCTTT.

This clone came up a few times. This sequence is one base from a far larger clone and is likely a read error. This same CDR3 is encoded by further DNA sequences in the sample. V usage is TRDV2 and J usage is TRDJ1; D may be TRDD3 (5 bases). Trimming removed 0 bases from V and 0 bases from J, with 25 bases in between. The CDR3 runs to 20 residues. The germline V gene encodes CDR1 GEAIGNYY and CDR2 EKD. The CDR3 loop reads CACDTLVFSDLLEDTDKLIF. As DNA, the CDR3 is TGTGCCTGTGACACCCTGGTTTTTTCCGACTTACTGGAGGACACCGATAAACTCATCTTT.